The entry below describes one TCR beta chain. Single viable CD3+CD4+CD8-CD45RO+ cells were sorted as the memory CD4+ T cells. Serum IgG to CMV pp150, pp28, p38 and p52 defined serostatus. This entry comes from a study of memory CD4+ T cells and cytomegalovirus serostatus. Study as a whole: This sample comes from healthy Belgian adults, several CMV seropositive, roughly 22 seronegative.

In germline, CDR1 is LNHDA, CDR2 SQIVND (reference sequence). CDR3 length: 16 amino acids. V shed 6 bases and J 4 bases; nucleotides not matched to a gene: 12. Per the original data handling: After removing out-of-frame reads, over 2 million distinct TCRbeta sequences remained. Sequenced by immunoSEQ multiplex PCR; TCRdb stores in-frame clones only, minus some. V and J calls and clone size are given by that table; D and trimming were obtained from the DNA. The table includes about 82,000 clones, 65% to 85% detected once. Sequencing was carried out using memory CD4+ T cells from blood. This sequence originates from an adult in good health and CMV-seronegative. The chain joins TRBV19 to TRBJ2-4, with TRBD1 matching over 7 bases. The CDR3 sequence: CASSLQGNPWKNIQYF. The CDR3 DNA is TGTGCCAGTAGCCTACAGGGGAATCCGTGGAAAAACATTCAGTACTTC.